Below, 26 T cell receptor beta chains from the same sample are listed, as sequenced in a study of CD8 T cell repertoires and HIV-1 epitope variants. Sequenced by immunoSEQ multiplex PCR; TCRdb stores in-frame clones only, minus some. The data contain approximately 5,200 clones, around 73% of them singletons. Antigens of these TCRs are unknown. The sample was cultured CD8+ T cells derived from PBMCs. Receptor source: a male donor with HIV.

This chain connects TRBV4-3 to TRBJ2-4, with D unresolved. From germline, CDR1 is LGHNA and CDR2 YSLEER. V shed 1 base and J shed 8 bases, with 9 bases lying between them. CDR3 length: 13 residues. The CDR3 loop is CASSQGVSDIQYF. CDR3 nucleotides: TGCGCCAGCAGCCAAGGGGTGTCGGACATTCAGTACTTC.

V is TRBV9 and J is TRBJ1-1, with D unclear. The CDR3 covers 15 residues. The V end was cut by 4 bases, the J end by 1 base, with 14 bases between. Germline-derived CDR1 and CDR2 are SGDLS and YYNGEE. Here the CDR3 DNA reads TGTGCCAGCAGCCCAGGCGGGGAAACGAACACTGAAGCTTTCTTT. Its translation is CASSPGGETNTEAFF.

The J gene is TRBJ2-3, the V gene TRBV29-1, with a tentative D call TRBD2 (8 bases). Trimming took off 0 bases at V and 6 bases at J, with 19 bases between the two ends. From germline, CDR1 is SQVTM and CDR2 ANQGSEA. The CDR3 contains 16 residues. The CDR3 spells CSVEDGERETGDTQYF. In DNA form, the CDR3 reads TGCAGCGTTGAAGATGGCGAGCGGGAGACAGGGGATACGCAGTATTTT.

The J gene is TRBJ1-5, the V gene TRBV28; D uncertain. CDR1 is MDHEN and CDR2 is SYDVKM in the germline V gene. This CDR3 comprises 14 residues. V was trimmed by 3 bases and J by 1 base, leaving 7 bases between them. Here the CDR3 DNA reads TGTGCCAGCAGTTTCTCCGGGAGCAATCAGCCCCAGCATTTT. Translation gives CASSFSGSNQPQHF.

The V gene is TRBV28, the J gene TRBJ2-1, with D tentatively TRBD1 (6 bases). Germline lookup yields CDR1 MDHEN and CDR2 SYDVKM. This CDR3 is 15 amino acids long. V lost 1 base, J lost 9 bases, and 16 bases lay in between. The CDR3 sequence is CASSLLTGSSTEQFF. The DNA for the CDR3 is TGTGCCAGCAGTTTATTAACAGGGTCAAGTACTGAGCAGTTCTTC.

This sequence joins TRBV7-6 and TRBJ2-3; D may be TRBD2 (6 bases). This CDR3 region has 16 residues. Germline values: CDR1 SGHVS, CDR2 FNYEAQ. Deletions cut 2 bases from V and 0 bases from J, with 12 bases between. The CDR3 nucleotides read TGTGCCAGCAGCTTAAGCGTCGGGACTAGCACAGATACGCAGTATTTT. Translating gives CASSLSVGTSTDTQYF.

V gene TRBV28 combines with J gene TRBJ1-1; D is possibly TRBD1 (5 bases). The V and J ends lost 2 bases and 5 bases respectively, with 15 bases between them. Germline CDR1 is MDHEN and CDR2 is SYDVKM. This CDR3 has 15 amino acids. In DNA form, the CDR3 reads TGTGCCAGCAGTTTAGGGCTGGGGGGGGGTACTGAAGCTTTCTTT. Its protein is CASSLGLGGGTEAFF.

The gene calls are TRBV2 and TRBJ2-1, with a tentative D call TRBD2 (6 bases). Germline loops: CDR1 SNHLY, CDR2 FYNNEI. The CDR3 loop spans 15 amino acids. Trimming cost V 2 bases and J 8 bases, with 16 bases left between them. This CDR3 is CASSENPRGGDEQFF. The DNA of the CDR3 is TGTGCCAGCAGTGAAAACCCCAGAGGCGGGGATGAGCAGTTCTTC.

This clone was seen a few times. This sequence joins TRBV6-1 and TRBJ2-2; TRBD1 is a possible D gene (6 bases). With 3 bases removed from V and 5 bases from J, the gap between germline ends came to 10 bases. From germline, CDR1 is MNHNS and CDR2 SASEGT. CDR3 length equals 14 residues. The CDR3 loop reads CASSDKGETGELFF. The CDR3 DNA reads as TGTGCCAGCAGTGACAAGGGGGAGACCGGGGAGCTGTTTTTT.

The gene calls are TRBV5-5 and TRBJ1-2, with D uncertain. Trimming stripped 2 bases from V and 1 base from J, with 9 bases between. The V gene's germline CDR1 is SGHKS and CDR2 YYEKEE (reference sequence). This CDR3 region has 14 residues. The CDR3 here is CASSFTDDNYGYTF. The CDR3 coding sequence is TGTGCCAGCAGCTTTACAGATGATAACTATGGCTACACCTTC.

The chain recombines TRBV9 with TRBJ2-1; D possibly corresponds to TRBD1 (6 bases). CDR1 and CDR2 (germline): SGDLS, YYNGEE. V shed 0 bases and J shed 7 bases, with 8 bases lying between them. The CDR3 is made up of 13 amino acids. The CDR3 nucleotides are TGTGCCAGCAGCGTAGACAGGGTGAATGAGCAGTTCTTC. Its protein is CASSVDRVNEQFF.

The CDR3 DNA follows: TGTGCCAGCCCGGGGGGGGACGAGGGCCGCTACGAGCAGTACTTC. This gives the protein CASPGGDEGRYEQYF. The genes are TRBV2 and TRBJ2-7; 8 bases are shared with TRBD2. Germline V gives CDR1 SNHLY, CDR2 FYNNEI. V lost 8 bases to trimming and J lost 3 bases; unmatched junction nucleotides: 12. The length of the CDR3 is 15 residues.

The table lists this clone with a few counts. The rearrangement joins TRBV6-4 to TRBJ2-3, with 7 nucleotides matching TRBD1. This CDR3 comprises 14 residues. Germline V gene sequence: CDR1 MRHNA, CDR2 SNTAGT. V trimming: 3 bases; J trimming: 4 bases; junction bases outside the gene matches: 4. CDR3 nucleotides: TGTGCCAGCAGTGAAGAGGGGGCGGCAGATACGCAGTATTTT. It yields the protein CASSEEGAADTQYF.

The rearrangement links TRBV2 to TRBJ1-2, with 8 bases that match TRBD1. The V and J ends lost 6 bases and 8 bases, in that order; junction bases with no gene match: 11. This CDR3 comprises 14 residues. Germline CDR1 reads SNHLY; CDR2 reads FYNNEI. The CDR3 here is CASSLGQGLLGYTF. As DNA, the CDR3 is TGTGCCAGCAGCCTAGGACAGGGACTGTTGGGCTACACCTTC. Combining the CDR3 with reference TRBV2 and TRBJ1-2 gives the whole variable domain EPEVTQTPSHQVTQMGQEVILRCVPISNHLYFYWYRQILGQKVEFLVSFYNNEISEKSEIFDDQFSVERPDGSNFTLKIRSTKLEDSAMYFCASSLGQGLLGYTFGSGTRLTVV.

The chain combines TRBV7-9 with TRBJ2-7; 7 bases agree with TRBD1. CDR1 and CDR2 from the germline V gene are SEHNR and FQNEAQ (reference sequence). V lost 5 bases and J lost 0; bases outside the gene matches: 4. The CDR3 sequence is 14 residues long. CDR3 sequence reads: CASSPTGSSYEQYF. For the CDR3, the DNA is TGTGCCAGCAGCCCGACAGGGTCCTCCTACGAGCAGTACTTC.

The rearrangement uses TRBV14 and TRBJ2-2; D call uncertain. The germline CDR1 and CDR2 sequences are SGHDN and FVKESK. There are 15 residues in the CDR3. The germline V and J ends were trimmed by 2 bases and 4 bases, with 11 bases remaining between them. CDR3 sequence (DNA): TGTGCCAGCAGCCAAAGGACCGTAGCCACCGGGGAGCTGTTTTTT. It yields the protein CASSQRTVATGELFF.

The sample holds a few counts of this clone. The J gene is TRBJ1-6, the V gene TRBV6-5; D is undetermined. The CDR3 loop spans 15 amino acids. CDR1 and CDR2 (germline): MNHEY, SVGAGI. V dropped 7 bases and J dropped 0 bases, with 10 bases sitting between them. Here the CDR3 reads CASTSSSSYNSPLHF. DNA of the CDR3: TGTGCCAGCACGTCCTCGAGCTCCTATAATTCACCCCTCCACTTT.

The chain uses TRBV7-9 and TRBJ2-1; 8 positions match TRBD2. Germline V gene data show CDR1 as SEHNR and CDR2 as FQNEAQ (reference sequence). The CDR3 has 16 amino acids. Trimming removed 1 base from V and 9 bases from J; junction bases left unmatched: 11. The CDR3 sequence is CASSLVREGLGAEQFF. In DNA form, the CDR3 reads TGTGCCAGCAGCTTAGTTCGGGAGGGCCTTGGCGCTGAGCAGTTCTTC.

CDR3 in DNA: TGCGCCAGCAGCTACCAAGAGACCCAGTACTTC. It specifies CASSYQETQYF. This chain links TRBV5-1 with TRBJ2-5; no clear D. V gave up 3 bases and J gave up 0 bases, with 0 bases separating them. There are 11 residues in the CDR3. Germline values: CDR1 SGHRS, CDR2 YFSETQ.

The chain has TRBV12-2 and TRBJ2-5; TRBD2, as called in the table, went unchecked against the DNA. TRBV12-2 is a recognized pseudogene. The CDR3 runs to 12 residues. CDR3 nucleotide sequence: TGTGCGGGGGCGGGAGACCAGAAGACCCAGTACTTC. Translation: CAGAGDQKTQYF.

The rearrangement uses TRBV5-1 and TRBJ2-1, with TRBD2 matching 11 bases. With 4 bases clipped from V and 2 bases from J, the junction kept 2 bases outside the gene matches. The CDR3 sequence is 15 residues long. Germline V gives CDR1 SGHRS, CDR2 YFSETQ. Written as DNA, the CDR3 is TGCGCCAGCAGCCCTAGCGGGGGGACCTACAATGAGCAGTTCTTC. Translation: CASSPSGGTYNEQFF.

This clone was seen only a few times. The CDR3 protein is CASSLGTSGTYEQYF. The CDR3 bases are TGTGCCAGCAGTTTAGGGACTAGCGGTACCTACGAGCAGTACTTC. The V and J genes are TRBV28 and TRBJ2-7, with 11 nucleotides matching TRBD2. Germline lookup yields CDR1 MDHEN and CDR2 SYDVKM. The J segment lost 2 bases and the V segment lost 2 bases, leaving 2 bases of the junction unmatched. This CDR3 is 15 amino acids long.

The chain recombines TRBV7-9 with TRBJ2-7, with 7 bases that match TRBD1. CDR1 and CDR2 from the germline V gene are SEHNR and FQNEAQ (reference sequence). There are 13 residues in the CDR3. After removal of 2 bases from V and 3 bases from J, the junction contained 1 base not matched to a gene. For the CDR3, the DNA is TGTGCCAGCAGCTTACAGGGGGACTACGAGCAGTACTTC. This sequence encodes CASSLQGDYEQYF.

This sequence joins TRBV6-1 and TRBJ1-1; TRBD1 might be the D (5 bases). With 5 bases removed from V and 1 base from J, the gap between germline ends came to 5 bases. Germline lookup yields CDR1 MNHNS and CDR2 SASEGT. CDR3 length equals 12 residues. CDR3 sequence (DNA): TGTGCCAGCAGTCAGGGGAACACTGAAGCTTTCTTT. It translates to CASSQGNTEAFF.

The V and J genes are TRBV14 and TRBJ2-7, with D possibly matching TRBD2 (6 bases). Between the trimmed V and J ends, which lost 1 base and 3 bases, there was a span of 10 bases. The V gene's germline CDR1 is SGHDN and CDR2 FVKESK. The CDR3 totals 14 residues. CDR3 bases: TGTGCCAGCAGCCAAGCCGGGAGTAGCTACGAGCAGTACTTC. Amino acid sequence: CASSQAGSSYEQYF.

The chain couples TRBV11-1 to TRBJ1-1, with 10 bases aligning to TRBD1. Trimming cost V 5 bases and J 7 bases; bases outside gene matches: 10. The CDR3 spans 15 residues. Germline assignment: CDR1 SGHAT and CDR2 FQDESV (reference sequence). The CDR3 DNA reads as TGTGCCAGCAGCCAATCGACAGGGGGCGGCTATGAAGCTTTCTTT. Protein product: CASSQSTGGGYEAFF.